Presented here are 17 T cell receptor beta chains from one specimen sequenced in a study of graft-versus-host responses after intestinal transplantation. Sequencing used immunoSEQ multiplex PCR; TCRdb keeps in-frame clones, though not all of them. The sample lists just over 40,000 clones, roughly 95% occurring once. The antigens of these receptors remain unknown. Sequenced material: unstimulated CD8+ T cells sorted from spleen or lymph node cells, taken before transplant. These receptors were collected from a human donor who was the organ donor for an intestinal transplant.

The gene calls are TRBV7-2 and TRBJ2-7, with 10 bases matching TRBD2. Per the germline V gene, CDR1 is SGHTA and CDR2 is FQGNSA. V lost 2 bases, J lost 5 bases, and 3 bases stayed unmatched. This CDR3 is 14 amino acids long. In DNA, the CDR3 is TGTGCCAGCAGCTTAAGCGGGGGGGCAGACGAGCAGTACTTC. This codes for CASSLSGGADEQYF.

The genes are TRBV2 and TRBJ2-7; 14 bases match TRBD2. V lost 6 bases, J lost 4 bases, and 8 bases stayed unmatched. The CDR3 consists of 16 residues. CDR1 and CDR2 from the germline V gene are SNHLY and FYNNEI. CDR3 in amino acids: CASSPGTSGGSYEQYF. DNA of the CDR3: TGTGCCAGCAGCCCCGGGACTAGCGGGGGTTCTTACGAGCAGTACTTC.

The chain joins TRBV27 to TRBJ2-3; D is unclear. CDR1 and CDR2 from the germline V gene are MNHEY and SMNVEV (reference sequence). Trimming cost V 2 bases and J 1 base, with 7 bases left between them. There are 14 residues in the CDR3. The CDR3: CASSLGTGTDTQYF. CDR3 nucleotides: TGTGCCAGCAGTTTAGGCACAGGCACAGATACGCAGTATTTT.

The J gene is TRBJ2-1, the V gene TRBV12-5; no clear D gene. Trimming removed 5 bases from V and 8 bases from J, with 16 bases in between. Germline loops: CDR1 LGHNT, CDR2 FRNRAP. CDR3 length: 14 residues. CDR3: CASGAASSWDEQFF. The CDR3 DNA reads TGTGCTAGTGGTGCCGCGAGCAGCTGGGATGAGCAGTTCTTC. The whole variable domain, filled in from reference TRBV12-5 and TRBJ2-1, reads DARVTQTPRHKVTEMGQEVTMRCQPILGHNTVFWYRQTMMQGLELLAYFRNRAPLDDSGMPKDRFSAEMPDATLATLKIQPSEPRDSAVYFCASGAASSWDEQFFGPGTRLTVL.

This chain uses TRBV6-1 with TRBJ2-7; TRBD1 aligns across 9 bases. Trimming took 5 bases from V and 4 from J; bases not matched to a gene: 6. The germline V gene encodes CDR1 MNHNS and CDR2 SASEGT. The CDR3 contains 14 residues. CDR3 amino acids: CASSRTGDLYEQYF. Here the CDR3 DNA reads TGTGCCAGCAGTCGGACAGGGGACCTATACGAGCAGTACTTC.

This rearrangement joins TRBV18 to TRBJ2-7, with 7 bases aligning to TRBD1. Germline-derived CDR1 and CDR2 are KGHSH and LQKENI. CDR3 length: 17 amino acids. V trimming: 6 bases; J trimming: 0 bases; junction bases outside the gene matches: 14. DNA for the CDR3: TGTGCCAGCTCCTGGGGATACAGGGGACCCTTCTCCTACGAGCAGTACTTC. Translating it yields CASSWGYRGPFSYEQYF.

V is TRBV19 and J is TRBJ1-2; D might be TRBD1 (5 bases). Between the trimmed V and J ends, which lost 9 bases and 5 bases, there was a span of 13 bases. CDR3 length: 12 amino acids. Germline lookup yields CDR1 LNHDA and CDR2 SQIVND (reference sequence). The CDR3 loop is CASRGEIYGYTF. Here the CDR3 DNA reads TGTGCCAGCCGAGGGGAGATTTATGGCTACACCTTC.

This chain joins TRBV4-1 and TRBJ1-4; D ambiguous. This CDR3 contains 14 residues. V lost 1 base, J lost 6 bases, and 9 bases lay in between. The germline CDR1 and CDR2 sequences are MGHRA and YSYEKL. Here the CDR3 DNA reads TGCGCCAGCAGCCAAGGCCAGCTCGATGAAAAACTGTTTTTT. This gives the protein CASSQGQLDEKLFF.

This clone was found once. The J gene is TRBJ2-7, the V gene TRBV29-1, with a weak D call TRBD2 (7 bases). Germline V gene data show CDR1 as SQVTM and CDR2 as ANQGSEA. The CDR3 loop spans 11 amino acids. Trimming took 2 bases from V and 6 from J, leaving 8 bases between them. In nucleotides, the CDR3 is TGCAGCGTTGAAAGGGGGGGCGAGCAGTACTTC. It codes for CSVERGGEQYF.

The V and J genes are TRBV4-1 and TRBJ2-5, with D perhaps TRBD2 (6 bases). Per germline, CDR1 MGHRA and CDR2 YSYEKL. Trimming shortened V by 1 base and J by 5 bases, and 14 bases separated the two germline ends. This CDR3 is 15 amino acids long. Written as DNA, the CDR3 is TGCGCCAGCAGCCAAGGGCTGCTAGCGTGGGAGACCCAGTACTTC. It translates to CASSQGLLAWETQYF.

This chain connects TRBV19 to TRBJ1-1; D perhaps matches TRBD1 (6 bases). V lost 3 bases to trimming and J lost 3 bases, with 14 bases between them. Germline lookup yields CDR1 LNHDA and CDR2 SQIVND (reference sequence). This CDR3 region has 15 residues. CDR3 coding DNA: TGTGCCAGTAGTATTTTCGGGGGCGCTCACACTGAAGCTTTCTTT. It specifies CASSIFGGAHTEAFF.

The chain employs TRBV27 and TRBJ1-1; possibly TRBD1 for D (5 bases). This CDR3 contains 13 residues. Germline values: CDR1 MNHEY, CDR2 SMNVEV (reference sequence). V dropped 6 bases and J dropped 6 bases, with 14 bases sitting between them. CDR3 residues: CASSINQGAEAFF. For the CDR3, the DNA is TGTGCCAGCAGCATCAACCAGGGAGCTGAAGCTTTCTTT.

This clone was detected only once. V usage is TRBV6-1 and J usage is TRBJ1-2, with 10 nucleotides matching TRBD1. The CDR3 is 15 residues long. From germline, CDR1 is MNHNS and CDR2 SASEGT. With V trimmed by 5 bases and J by 4 bases, 7 bases remained unmatched. CDR3 sequence reads: CASSNGQGGIYGYTF. The CDR3 DNA is TGTGCCAGCAGTAACGGACAGGGGGGAATCTATGGCTACACCTTC.

The rearrangement uses TRBV27 and TRBJ1-6, with D uncertain. The CDR3 runs 15 residues. Germline V gene data show CDR1 as MNHEY and CDR2 as SMNVEV (reference sequence). The V and J ends lost 6 bases and 0 bases respectively, with 9 bases between them. The DNA of the CDR3 is TGTGCCAGCAGGGCCCAGAGCTCCTATAATTCACCCCTCCACTTT. Translated: CASRAQSSYNSPLHF.

The chain recombines TRBV4-1 with TRBJ2-3; 7 bases fit TRBD1. Germline V gives CDR1 MGHRA, CDR2 YSYEKL. The CDR3 contains 17 residues. The trim removed 0 bases at V and 2 bases at J, leaving 8 bases unmatched. The CDR3 region is CASSQDPGTAYTDTQYF. The CDR3 coding sequence is TGCGCCAGCAGCCAAGATCCAGGGACAGCCTACACAGATACGCAGTATTTT.

The chain uses TRBV23-1 and TRBJ2-5; D uncertain. TRBV23-1 is an ORF, with its function uncertain. The CDR3 length is 13 residues. Trimming stripped 8 bases from V and 1 base from J, with 11 bases between. The CDR3 here is CASPGVAQETQYF. DNA of the CDR3: TGCGCCAGCCCGGGTGTGGCCCAAGAGACCCAGTACTTC.

This chain connects TRBV4-1 to TRBJ1-4; D might be TRBD1 (5 bases). The CDR3 has 16 amino acids. CDR1 is MGHRA and CDR2 is YSYEKL in the germline V gene. With 4 bases removed from V and 8 bases from J, the gap between germline ends came to 20 bases. CDR3 bases: TGCGCCAGCAGCCCGACCCCAGGGTCCTCCTTGGAAAAACTGTTTTTT. Residues: CASSPTPGSSLEKLFF.